The rows below give T cell receptor beta chains drawn from one sample of a study of shared clonotypes between healthy human individuals. TCRdb's table, derived via immunoSEQ multiplex PCR, lists solely in-frame clones and lacks some. The sample has about 1 million clones; 65% to 80% are singletons. Material: memory CD4+ T cells sorted from blood. The receptors were sampled from a young man in good health. Each CDR3 is given with its conserved first and last residue. Each record gives: V gene, clone size, J gene, D gene, CDR3 DNA, CDR3 protein. D genes are given only for firm matches. Size is omitted from some rows. Given values are once, few, many or a class for expanded clones.

>TRBV5-6|NA|TRBJ2-5|NA
TGTGCCAGCAGCCCCCCAGGGAGTGGAAAGACCCAGTACTTC
CASSPPGSGKTQYF
>TRBV5-1|NA|TRBJ2-3|NA
TGCGCCAGCAGGGGCACTTGGGGGCAGGGTACAGATACGCAGTATTTT
CASRGTWGQGTDTQYF
>TRBV10-2|NA|TRBJ1-2|NA
TGCGCCAGCAGTCAGGGCCGGAACTATGGCTACACCTTC
CASSQGRNYGYTF
>TRBV11-2|NA|TRBJ2-5|NA
TGTGCCAGCAGCTTAGAGGGGATAGGCAGGGAGACCCAGTACTTC
CASSLEGIGRETQYF
>TRBV7-2|NA|TRBJ2-1|NA
TGTGCCAGCAGCTTAGTCGCTAGTGGGAATGAGCAGTTCTTC
CASSLVASGNEQFF
>TRBV10-3|NA|TRBJ2-3|NA
TGTGCCATCAGTGACCGATCAGCCGGAGATACGCAGTATTTT
CAISDRSAGDTQYF
>TRBV6-4|few|TRBJ2-3|NA
TGTGCCAGCAGGATCGACTGCTACCATCGGGATACGCAGTATTTT
CASRIDCYHRDTQYF
>TRBV6-5|NA|TRBJ1-5|NA
TGTGCCAGCAGTCAGACTGTCTATAGCAATCAGCCCCAGCATTTT
CASSQTVYSNQPQHF
>TRBV19|few|TRBJ1-5|TRBD1
TGTGCCAGTAGCTGGGACAGCCTATATAGCAATCAGCCCCAGCATTTT
CASSWDSLYSNQPQHF
>TRBV5-1|NA|TRBJ1-1|NA
TGCGCCAGCAGCTTGTTTGGGGCCCAGTCAGGCACTGAAGCTTTCTTT
CASSLFGAQSGTEAFF
>TRBV5-1|few|TRBJ1-2|NA
TGCGCCAGCAGCTTGGCTGACAGCAACTATGGCTACACCTTC
CASSLADSNYGYTF
>TRBV5-1|NA|TRBJ1-2|NA
TGCGCCAGCAGCTTGGGACAGGAATATGGCTACACCTTC
CASSLGQEYGYTF
>TRBV19|NA|TRBJ2-2|NA
TGTGCCAGCCGGCTGCTGTCGACCGGGGAGCTGTTTTTT
CASRLLSTGELFF
>TRBV6-6|NA|TRBJ1-1|NA
TGTGCCAGCAGTTACTGGGAGACAGGGAACACTGAAGCTTTCTTT
CASSYWETGNTEAFF
>TRBV2|NA|TRBJ2-7|TRBD1
TGTGCCAGCAGGGCAGACAGGGCGAACACCTACGAGCAGTACTTC
CASRADRANTYEQYF
>TRBV4-1|NA|TRBJ2-5|TRBD2
TGCGCCAGCAGCCAAGATAAAGCGGGAGGGTTAAAAGAGACCCAGTACTTC
CASSQDKAGGLKETQYF
>TRBV5-1|NA|TRBJ1-3|NA
TGCGCCAGCCGCCAATGGGAGGGCACTGGAAACACCATATATTTT
CASRQWEGTGNTIYF
>TRBV5-1|NA|TRBJ2-3|NA
TGCGCCAGCAGTCGGATAGCGGACCGCACAGATACGCAGTATTTT
CASSRIADRTDTQYF
>TRBV14|NA|TRBJ2-7|TRBD1
TGTGCCAGCAGCACCCGGGACAGGGGGACCTACGAGCAGTACTTC
CASSTRDRGTYEQYF
>TRBV4-1|NA|TRBJ2-2|NA
TGCGCCAGCAGCCAGAGAACGTCCGGGGCGAACACCGGGGAGCTGTTTTTT
CASSQRTSGANTGELFF
>TRBV10-1|NA|TRBJ2-7|NA
TGCGCCAGCAGTCCCGCTCAAAGCTACGAGCAGTACTTC
CASSPAQSYEQYF
>TRBV28|NA|TRBJ2-7|NA
TGTGCCAGCAGTTTAGTCGGCGGTTCGGGGGAGCAGTACTTC
CASSLVGGSGEQYF
>TRBV7-2|NA|TRBJ2-1|NA
TGTGCCAGCAGCTTAGCTAGCGGCCCATACAATGAGCAGTTCTTC
CASSLASGPYNEQFF
>TRBV28|NA|TRBJ2-7|NA
TGTGCCAGCAGCCCCTTTGGTAGGGGACCGATCTCCTACGAGCAGTACTTC
CASSPFGRGPISYEQYF
>TRBV18|NA|TRBJ1-2|NA
TGTGCCAGCTCACCACCGTATTACGGTGGGGGCATTGGCTACACCTTC
CASSPPYYGGGIGYTF
>TRBV30|few|TRBJ2-2|NA
TGTGCCTGGGGGAACAGGCTAAGGGCGAACACCGGGGAGCTGTTTTTT
CAWGNRLRANTGELFF